The rows below give T cell receptor beta chains drawn from one sample of a study of T cell repertoires in cytomegalovirus infection. TCRdb reprocessed the reads via MiXCR and lists one record per CDR3 protein. The repertoire holds approximately 1,000,000 distinct CDR3 sequences, with approximately 31% as singletons. Their antigens are not known. Material: cultured CD8+ T cells from PBMCs, obtained from culture after CMV antigen stimulation. All receptors derive from a human donor in good health (CMV status not recorded). Some clones in this sample may be carry-over from other donors' samples. The CDR3 runs from the conserved cysteine through the conserved F or W. D genes are given only for firm matches. Expanded clones are given a class, and other clones once, few, many or no size at all.

D	V	J	size	CDR3	DNA
.	TRBV6-1	TRBJ2-1	.	CASSSGPNYNEQFF	TGTGCCAGCAGTAGCGGGCCCAACTACAATGAGCAGTTCTTC
.	TRBV27	TRBJ2-2	.	CASSQPRRRNTGELFF	TGTGCCAGCAGCCAGCCCCGGAGGAGAAACACCGGGGAGCTGTTTTTT
.	TRBV27	TRBJ1-1	few	CASTGLGGEAFF	TGTGCCAGCACGGGGTTGGGGGGTGAAGCTTTCTTT
.	TRBV27	TRBJ1-3	many	CASSSGPSGNTIYF	TGTGCCAGCAGTTCCGGACCCTCTGGAAACACCATATATTTT
TRBD2	TRBV5-1	TRBJ2-7	.	CASSLNGGGAQEQYF	TGCGCCAGCAGCTTGAATGGCGGGGGGGCCCAGGAGCAGTACTTC
.	TRBV14	TRBJ2-3	.	CASSQGWGSSTDTQYF	TGTGCCAGCAGCCAGGGCTGGGGATCTAGCACAGATACGCAGTATTTT
.	TRBV7-3	TRBJ2-1	many	CASSLGQGGDNEQFF	TGTGCCAGCAGCTTAGGACAGGGAGGGGACAATGAGCAGTTCTTC
TRBD2	TRBV7-3	TRBJ2-2	.	CASSHLHTGLAGGPSGELFF	TGTGCCAGCAGCCATCTTCATACGGGACTAGCGGGGGGGCCATCAGGGGAGCTGTTTTTT
TRBD2	TRBV7-2	TRBJ2-3	many	CASSSPVGGGTDTQYF	TGTGCCAGCAGCTCCCCTGTGGGGGGGGGTACAGATACGCAGTATTTT
TRBD1	TRBV10-3	TRBJ2-7	.	CAISENTGGKEEQYF	TGTGCCATCAGTGAAAATACAGGGGGTAAGGAAGAGCAGTACTTC
TRBD1	TRBV27	TRBJ1-6	few	CASSLGTANSPLHF	TGTGCCAGCAGTTTGGGGACAGCGAATTCACCCCTCCACTTT
.	TRBV12-3/TRBV12-4	TRBJ2-4	few	CASSLVWGNAQYF	TGTGCCAGCAGTTTAGTGTGGGGGAACGCTCAGTACTTC
.	TRBV6-1	TRBJ1-1	.	CASSPSSREAFF	TGTGCCAGCAGTCCTTCTTCAAGGGAAGCTTTCTTT
.	TRBV28	TRBJ2-2	few	CASSLFGHPGELFF	TGTGCCAGCAGTTTATTCGGTCATCCCGGGGAGCTGTTTTTT
.	TRBV4-1	TRBJ1-1	.	CASSQFRQSEAFF	TGCGCCAGCAGCCAATTCCGACAGTCAGAAGCTTTCTTT
.	TRBV5-4	TRBJ1-5	.	CASSPDLINQPQHF	TGTGCCAGCAGCCCAGATCTTATTAATCAGCCCCAGCATTTT
TRBD1	TRBV12-3/TRBV12-4	TRBJ2-1	many	CASSFRGPNNEQFF	TGTGCCAGCAGTTTCAGGGGGCCGAACAATGAGCAGTTCTTC
.	TRBV7-2	TRBJ1-5	many	CASSLGGSGQPQHF	TGTGCCAGCAGCTTAGGAGGGAGCGGGCAGCCCCAGCATTTT
.	TRBV10-3	TRBJ2-2	few	CAISDREEGTGELFF	TGTGCCATCAGTGACAGGGAAGAGGGGACCGGGGAGCTGTTTTTT
.	TRBV12-3/TRBV12-4	TRBJ2-7	.	CASSFMAYEQYF	TGTGCCAGCAGTTTTATGGCCTACGAGCAGTACTTC
TRBD1	TRBV28	TRBJ1-1	.	CTSRQGAGSTEAFF	TGTACCTCCAGACAGGGGGCGGGGAGCACTGAAGCTTTCTTT
.	TRBV7-4	TRBJ1-4	.	CASSFVIWDTTNEKLFF	TGTGCCAGCAGCTTCGTAATTTGGGACACAACTAATGAAAAACTGTTTTTT
TRBD2	TRBV20-1	TRBJ2-5	.	CSAPGLAAGRAQYF	TGCAGTGCCCCGGGACTAGCGGCTGGGAGGGCCCAGTACTTC
TRBD1	TRBV29-1	TRBJ2-7	few	CSAWGQSSYEQYF	TGCAGCGCTTGGGGACAGAGCTCCTACGAGCAGTACTTC
.	TRBV2	TRBJ2-7	.	CASSEDWGKSYEQYF	TGTGCCAGCAGTGAAGACTGGGGCAAATCTTACGAGCAGTACTTC
.	TRBV7-6	TRBJ2-1	.	CASSLTGLQGLYNEQFF	TGTGCCAGCAGCCTGACAGGACTTCAGGGACTATACAATGAGCAGTTCTTC
.	TRBV5-1	TRBJ2-7	few	CASSLEVPAYEQYF	TGCGCCAGCAGCTTGGAAGTCCCCGCGTACGAGCAGTACTTC
.	TRBV4-3	TRBJ1-1	few	CASSQEVTSEAFF	TGCGCCAGCAGCCAAGAGGTCACCAGTGAAGCTTTCTTT
TRBD1	TRBV29-1	TRBJ1-5	.	CSVEQGQGPQHF	TGCAGCGTTGAACAGGGACAGGGGCCCCAGCATTTT
.	TRBV12-3/TRBV12-4	TRBJ2-5	.	CASSFLEETQYF	TGTGCCAGCAGTTTCTTAGAGGAGACCCAGTACTTC
.	TRBV19	TRBJ1-5	.	CASWPDGDSNQPQHF	TGTGCCAGTTGGCCGGACGGAGATAGCAATCAGCCCCAGCATTTT
TRBD1	TRBV7-2	TRBJ2-3	.	CASSFGQGLLNQPQYF	TGTGCCAGCAGCTTCGGACAGGGCCTTTTAAATCAGCCCCAGTATTTT
TRBD2	TRBV3-1	TRBJ2-1	.	CASTSGLAGGYNEQFF	TGTGCCAGCACCTCAGGACTAGCGGGGGGCTACAATGAGCAGTTCTTC
.	TRBV19	TRBJ2-1	.	CASSIGRYNEQFF	TGTGCCAGTAGTATAGGCAGATACAATGAGCAGTTCTTC
TRBD2	TRBV6-1	TRBJ2-3	few	CASSSTSGGALGTDTQYF	TGTGCCAGCAGCTCAACTAGCGGGGGGGCTCTGGGCACAGATACGCAGTATTTT
.	TRBV11-2	TRBJ2-4	few	CASSLGGSQNIQYF	TGTGCCAGCAGCTTAGGGGGGTCCCAAAACATTCAGTACTTC
.	TRBV2	TRBJ2-1	.	CATRGGGNEQFF	TGTGCCACCAGGGGAGGGGGCAATGAGCAGTTCTTC
.	TRBV12-3/TRBV12-4	TRBJ2-5	.	CASSPVGGWETQYF	TGTGCCAGCAGCCCAGTGGGGGGATGGGAGACCCAGTACTTC
.	TRBV29-1	TRBJ1-1	few	CSVELQGNTEAFF	TGCAGCGTTGAATTACAGGGGAACACTGAAGCTTTCTTT
TRBD1	TRBV11-2	TRBJ2-5	few	CASSTDRVTQYF	TGTGCCAGCAGCACGGACAGGGTGACCCAGTACTTC
TRBD2	TRBV7-6	TRBJ2-3	.	CASSPGPGGSNTQYF	TGTGCCAGCAGCCCGGGGCCGGGGGGGTCAAATACGCAGTATTTT